The clone carrying this TCR beta chain showed up just a few times. Its specificity is not known. Germline values: CDR1 PRHDT, CDR2 FYEKMQ (reference sequence). Deletions cut 5 bases from V and 5 bases from J, with 19 bases between. The CDR3 is made up of 16 amino acids. This record belongs to a study of identical twins. Study-wide findings and caveats: The presence of invariant MAIT and iNKT cells could partly confound analyses of zero-insertion sequences.

Using its own MiXCR run on the 5' RACE reads, TCRdb lists one record per CDR3 protein. The sample has hundreds of thousands of distinct CDR3 sequences, over 5% seen once. The chain employs TRBV13 and TRBJ2-1, with D possibly being TRBD2 (6 bases). This TCR came from a man aged 18 to 30 in good health. Sequenced material: naive T cells sorted from blood. Written as DNA, the CDR3 is TGTGCCAGCAGCCTTACGGGTAGGGGCGGGGACAATGAGCAGTTCTTC. Encoded protein: CASSLTGRGGDNEQFF. Full variable domain (rest looked up from reference TRBV13 and TRBJ2-1): AAGVIQSPRHLIKEKRETATLKCYPIPRHDTVYWYQQGPGQDPQFLISFYEKMQSDKGSIPDRFSAQQFSDYHSELNMSSLELGDSALYFCASSLTGRGGDNEQFFGPGTRLTVL.